Listed here is a single TCR beta chain. In the authors' methods: Researchers report that nucleated cell counts were estimated from reference gene primer amplification. Here immunoSEQ multiplex PCR was the method, and the copy in TCRdb shows in-frame clones only, minus some. The V and J calls and clone size come from that table; D and trimming were worked out from the DNA. The sample has hundreds of thousands of clones; 75% to 90% are singletons. These data originate in a study of blood T cell repertoires in COVID-19. Study-level background: Material from acute and convalescent COVID-19 was sourced from the United States, Italy and Spain.

Per the germline V gene, CDR1 is SGHNT and CDR2 is YENEEA. There are 14 residues in the CDR3. Trimming cost V 4 bases and J 5 bases; bases outside gene matches: 4. The chain is built from TRBV11-3 and TRBJ2-1, with 8 bases aligning to TRBD2. Source material: peripheral blood. The receptor was isolated from a man in his forties or fifties with acute or convalescent COVID-19. CDR3: CASSSTSGNNEQFF. The CDR3 DNA follows: TGTGCCAGCAGCTCAACTAGCGGTAACAATGAGCAGTTCTTC.